This T cell receptor beta chain was captured in a study of tumor-infiltrating lymphocytes in primary liver carcinoma. Findings of the study overall: Lesser overlap characterized tumor-adjacent and tumor-blood pairs relative to tumor region pairs. Found in all five tumor regions were only about 7.5-25% of top clones. Tumors significantly exceeded blood in top-250-clone fraction (p = 0.039).

The germline CDR1 and CDR2 sequences are SGHKS and YYEKEE (reference sequence). The CDR3 extends over 13 amino acids. Joint extraction of RNA and DNA used about 17-33 mg of bulk tissue that was unsorted. Tumor samples uniformly had over 75% viable tumor cells. From 400 to 550 ng total RNA, TCR beta cDNA was generated with a primer in the constant region. Generation of the TCR beta libraries relied on three nested multiplex PCR rounds using slightly modified ARM-PCR. The first two PCR rounds used TRBV1-TRBV30 primers with a Cbeta primer, roughly 10 cycles each. TCRdb fed the multiplex PCR reads into MiXCR, producing one record per CDR3 protein. The table lists tens of thousands of distinct CDR3 sequences, 70% to 85% of them singletons. About this clonotype: Its antigen is not known. A read error may produce the germline difference seen at one junction end.

The TCR originated in a man between 35 and 55 years old with primary liver carcinoma and hepatitis B virus infection. The chain is built from TRBV5-5 and TRBJ1-6, with no clear D. The sequenced sample consisted of liver tumor tissue from sampling region 2. Specified subset: tumor region T2, inferior pole. The CDR3 protein is CARSPGPGSHLHF. DNA of the CDR3: TGTGCCAGGAGCCCTGGACCTGGTTCACACCTCCACTTT.